This T cell receptor (beta chain) was found in a study of patients and donors after allogeneic stem cell transplantation. V lost 11 bases, J lost 0 bases, and 11 bases lay in between. This CDR3 is 13 amino acids long. Germline V CDR1 and CDR2: MNHEY, SVGEGT. MiXCR, run by TCRdb on the RT-PCR reads, gives a single entry per CDR3 protein. Of 150,000 to 200,000 distinct CDR3 sequences detected, around 41% appear once; the ten largest clones hold 33%. The sample consisted of blood, either unsorted or a sorted T cell fraction (not recorded which). The chain carries TRBV6-2 or TRBV6-3 and TRBJ1-5, with no clear D. The sequence came from a human donor who was either an allogeneic HSCT recipient or a stem cell or donor lymphocyte infusion donor (not recorded which). It is not recorded whose cells these are; they may come from a transplant donor. The CDR3, as DNA: TGTGCCGCCCAGATAGGTAGCAATCAGCCCCAGCATTTT. Amino acid sequence: CAAQIGSNQPQHF.